The sequence of this T cell receptor (beta chain) was determined in a study of T cells in Graves' hyperthyroidism and ophthalmopathy. About the study: Peripheral blood was acquired at first diagnosis, ahead of any therapy whatsoever.

Amplification of TCR beta CDR3 regions was performed using RNA transcripts as template. A first-round RT-PCR of the TCR CDR3 used the HTBI primer set. TCRdb ran MiXCR on the multiplex PCR reads and lists one entry per CDR3 protein. The data contain about 640,000 distinct CDR3 sequences, around 20% of them seen just once; the ten biggest clones take up under 35%. In this sample, this clonotype turned up a few times. Given a much more abundant clone one base away, this may be a read error. V shed 4 bases and J shed 5 bases, with 17 bases lying between them. This CDR3 region has 15 residues. Germline V gene sequence: CDR1 SGHAT, CDR2 FQNNGV.

V usage is TRBV11-2 and J usage is TRBJ2-5; the D gene is possibly TRBD2 (5 bases). The TCR originated in a man younger than 45 with Graves' ophthalmopathy. Sequenced sample: blood. This CDR3 reads CASSSDLDFSETQYF. CDR3 DNA sequence: TGTGCCAGCAGCTCAGATTTGGACTTCTCGGAGACCCAGTACTTC.